One and the same sample provided the 10 T cell receptor beta chains below, sequenced in a study of cytomegalovirus exposure and HLA in healthy donors. TCRdb's copy holds only in-frame clones and misses some; the assay was immunoSEQ multiplex PCR. This sample has tens of thousands of clones, with almost 85% found just once. The specimen sequenced was PBMCs. All receptors come from a woman aged 18-35 years in good health and CMV-seropositive.

The chain recombines TRBV6-5 with TRBJ1-1; 9 bases map to TRBD1. Germline trimming cut 5 bases from V and 1 base from J; bases unmatched to any gene: 5. The CDR3 runs 15 residues. The germline V gene encodes CDR1 MNHEY and CDR2 SVGAGI. The CDR3: CASSAGQGWNTEAFF. In DNA form, the CDR3 reads TGTGCCAGCAGTGCGGGACAGGGTTGGAACACTGAAGCTTTCTTT.

The V gene is TRBV27, the J gene TRBJ2-1; 11 positions match TRBD1. The CDR3 has 16 amino acids. Germline loops: CDR1 MNHEY, CDR2 SMNVEV (reference sequence). Trimming cost V 4 bases and J 5 bases; bases outside gene matches: 7. The CDR3 is CASSSWTGGHNNEQFF. DNA for the CDR3: TGTGCCAGCAGTTCGTGGACAGGGGGCCACAACAATGAGCAGTTCTTC.

With respect to this clone: An end of the junction differs from the germline gene, which may be a read error. V usage is TRBV18 and J usage is TRBJ2-7; D is perhaps TRBD2 (5 bases). CDR1 is KGHSH, CDR2 LQKENI, per germline. The CDR3 runs to 12 residues. CDR3 in amino acids: CASLRYGEPLTF. The DNA for the CDR3 is TGTGCCAGCCTCCGATACGGGGAGCCATTAACTTTC. Looking up the rest from reference TRBV18 and TRBJ2-7 gives the full variable domain: NAGVMQNPRHLVRRRGQEARLRCSPMKGHSHVYWYRQLPEEGLKFMVYLQKENIIDESGMPKERFSAEFPKEGPSILRIQQVVRGDSAAYFCASLRYGEPLTFGPGTRLTVT.

The rearrangement joins TRBV30 to TRBJ2-3; 9 bases fit TRBD2. Germline V gene lookup returns CDR1 GTSNPN and CDR2 SVGIG (reference sequence). The CDR3 consists of 13 residues. V lost 4 bases and J lost 6; bases outside the gene matches: 5. The CDR3, as DNA: TGTGCCTGGATGACTAGCGGTGGGGATACGCAGTATTTT. It yields the protein CAWMTSGGDTQYF.

In this sample, this clone turned up a few times. The chain recombines TRBV5-1 with TRBJ1-1, with 7 bases aligning to TRBD1. The germline V gene has CDR1 SGHRS and CDR2 YFSETQ. Unmatched junction bases numbered 4, after V lost 4 bases and J lost 4 bases. The CDR3 has 13 amino acids. The DNA for the CDR3 is TGCGCCAGCAGCCCACAGGGGATCACTGAAGCTTTCTTT. The encoded protein is CASSPQGITEAFF.

This clone was seen a single time. The V and J genes are TRBV7-7 and TRBJ2-6, with TRBD2 identical over 8 bases. The germline CDR1 and CDR2 sequences are SSHAT and FNYEAQ (reference sequence). There are 18 residues in the CDR3. J was trimmed by 1 base and V by 5 bases; bases with no gene match: 10. CDR3 bases: TGTGCCAGCAGCCCTACGACTAGCGCGAAATCTGGGGCCAACGTCCTGACTTTC. It codes for CASSPTTSAKSGANVLTF.

This CDR3 is CASSRGPGLAGGYNEQFF. The CDR3 DNA reads TGTGCCAGCAGCAGGGGCCCGGGACTAGCGGGGGGGTACAATGAGCAGTTCTTC. V is TRBV21-1 and J is TRBJ2-1; TRBD2 was called by the table and not checked on the DNA. TRBV21-1 is classified as a pseudogene. The CDR3 covers 18 residues.

The rearrangement joins TRBV7-9 to TRBJ2-1; D might be TRBD1 (5 bases). The CDR3 is made up of 16 amino acids. Germline loops: CDR1 SEHNR, CDR2 FQNEAQ (reference sequence). V dropped 5 bases and J dropped 0 bases, with 14 bases sitting between them. The CDR3 region has the DNA TGTGCCAGCAGCGTGCCCCAGGGAAGCTCCTACAATGAGCAGTTCTTC. Translation gives CASSVPQGSSYNEQFF.

The V gene is TRBV7-9, the J gene TRBJ1-2; 11 bases fit TRBD1. J was trimmed by 6 bases and V by 2 bases; bases with no gene match: 8. Germline values: CDR1 SEHNR, CDR2 FQNEAQ (reference sequence). This CDR3 is built from 16 residues. This chain's CDR3 is CASSLFGGQGADGYTF. CDR3 sequence (DNA): TGTGCCAGCAGCTTATTCGGCGGACAGGGGGCGGATGGCTACACCTTC.

The chain combines TRBV19 with TRBJ1-1; D gene unclear. CDR3 length equals 16 residues. Trimming removed 1 base from V and 0 bases from J, with 12 bases in between. In germline, CDR1 is LNHDA, CDR2 SQIVND (reference sequence). The CDR3: CASSIGQVPMNTEAFF. The CDR3 DNA sequence: TGTGCCAGTAGTATAGGCCAGGTCCCTATGAACACTGAAGCTTTCTTT.